The clone carrying this T cell receptor beta chain was counted at least ten times. This sample was taken from a study of T cells after yellow fever vaccination. 5'RACE template switching added a universal primer site and UMIs to TCR cDNA. Each CDR3 protein gets one entry after TCRdb re-called the 5' RACE reads with MiXCR. The sample holds around 330,000 distinct CDR3 sequences; roughly 4% are singletons and the top ten take about a quarter. Here the sequenced sample was PBMCs, taken on the day of the yellow fever booster vaccination. The sequence derives from a man younger than 35 who received the YFV17D yellow fever vaccine.

The CDR3, as DNA: TGTGCCAGCAGCCGGACGGAGACCCAGTACTTC. It translates to CASSRTETQYF. The gene calls are TRBV6-2 or TRBV6-3 and TRBJ2-5, with D uncertain. Germline V CDR1 and CDR2: MNHEY, SVGEGT. The V gene lost 6 bases and the J gene lost 5 bases, with 7 bases spanning the gap. The CDR3 has 11 amino acids.